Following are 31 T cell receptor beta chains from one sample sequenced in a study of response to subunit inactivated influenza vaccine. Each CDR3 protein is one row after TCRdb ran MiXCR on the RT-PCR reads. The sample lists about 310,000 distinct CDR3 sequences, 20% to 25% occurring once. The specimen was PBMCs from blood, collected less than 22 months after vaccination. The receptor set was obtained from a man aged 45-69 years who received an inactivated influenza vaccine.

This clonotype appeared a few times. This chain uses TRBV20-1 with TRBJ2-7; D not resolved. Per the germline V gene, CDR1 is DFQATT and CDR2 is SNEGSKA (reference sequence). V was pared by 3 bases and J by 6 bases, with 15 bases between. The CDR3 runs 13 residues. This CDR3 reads CSASTLTPSEQYF. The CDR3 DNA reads TGCAGTGCTAGTACCCTGACCCCCTCCGAGCAGTACTTC.

DNA for the CDR3: TGCGCCAGCAGCCAAGAGCCCAGAGGTGTACTCTATGGCTACACCTTC. It yields the protein CASSQEPRGVLYGYTF. The J gene is TRBJ1-2, the V gene TRBV4-1; D gene ambiguous. V lost 0 bases to trimming and J lost 4 bases, with 15 bases between them. The CDR3 consists of 16 residues. Germline V gene sequence: CDR1 MGHRA, CDR2 YSYEKL.

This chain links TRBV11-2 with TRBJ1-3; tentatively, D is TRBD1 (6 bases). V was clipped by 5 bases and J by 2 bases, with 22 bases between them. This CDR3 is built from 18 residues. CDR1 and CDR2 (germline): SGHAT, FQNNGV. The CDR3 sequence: CASSVQPRLGGAGNTIYF. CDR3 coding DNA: TGTGCCAGCAGCGTCCAGCCCCGGTTAGGGGGAGCTGGAAACACCATATATTTT. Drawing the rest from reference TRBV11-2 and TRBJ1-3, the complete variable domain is EAGVAQSPRYKIIEKRQSVAFWCNPISGHATLYWYQQILGQGPKLLIQFQNNGVVDDSQLPKDRFSAERLKGVDSTLKIQPAKLEDSAVYLCASSVQPRLGGAGNTIYFGEGSWLTVV.

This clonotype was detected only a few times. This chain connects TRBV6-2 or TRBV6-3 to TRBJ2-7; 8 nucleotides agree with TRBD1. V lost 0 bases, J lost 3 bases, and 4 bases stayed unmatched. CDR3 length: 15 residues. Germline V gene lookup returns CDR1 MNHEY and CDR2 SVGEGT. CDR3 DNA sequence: TGTGCCAGCAGTTACTCGACAGGGGTGAGCTACGAGCAGTACTTC. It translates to CASSYSTGVSYEQYF.

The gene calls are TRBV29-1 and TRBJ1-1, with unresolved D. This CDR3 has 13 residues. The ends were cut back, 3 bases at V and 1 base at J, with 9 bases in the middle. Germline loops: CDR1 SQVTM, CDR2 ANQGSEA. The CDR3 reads CSVEGRTNTEAFF. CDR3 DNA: TGCAGCGTTGAGGGCAGGACGAACACTGAAGCTTTCTTT.

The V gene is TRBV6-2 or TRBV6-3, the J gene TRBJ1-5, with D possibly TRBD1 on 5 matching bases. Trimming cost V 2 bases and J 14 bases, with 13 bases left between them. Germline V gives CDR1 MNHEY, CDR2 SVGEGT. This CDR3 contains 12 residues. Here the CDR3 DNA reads TGTGCCAGCAGTTACGGCGGACAAGGCGAGCATTTT. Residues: CASSYGGQGEHF.

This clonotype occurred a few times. The CDR3 protein is CASSEGRPEDRTDTQYF. The DNA of the CDR3 is TGCGCCAGCAGTGAGGGGAGACCAGAGGATCGCACAGATACGCAGTATTTT. The chain couples TRBV10-2 to TRBJ2-3; maybe TRBD2 (5 bases). The CDR3 sequence is 17 residues long. V dropped 2 bases and J dropped 1 base, with 16 bases sitting between them. The germline gives CDR1 WSHSY, CDR2 SAAADI.

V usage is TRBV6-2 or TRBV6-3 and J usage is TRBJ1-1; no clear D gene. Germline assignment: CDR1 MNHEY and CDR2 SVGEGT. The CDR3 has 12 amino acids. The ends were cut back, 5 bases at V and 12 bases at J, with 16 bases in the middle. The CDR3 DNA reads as TGTGCCAGCAGTCAGTCAGTGACCGTCCCTTTCTTT. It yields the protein CASSQSVTVPFF.

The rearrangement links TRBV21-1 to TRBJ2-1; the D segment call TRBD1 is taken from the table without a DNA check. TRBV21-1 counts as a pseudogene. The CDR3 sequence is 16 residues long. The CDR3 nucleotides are TGTGCCAGCAGCAAAGCATATCGCCTACAGGGCAATGAGCAGTTCTTC. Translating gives CASSKAYRLQGNEQFF.

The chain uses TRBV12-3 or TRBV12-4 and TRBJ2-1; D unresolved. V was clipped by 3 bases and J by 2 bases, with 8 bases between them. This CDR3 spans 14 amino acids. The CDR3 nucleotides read TGTGCCAGCAGTTTTGGCGCGACCTACAATGAGCAGTTCTTC. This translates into CASSFGATYNEQFF.

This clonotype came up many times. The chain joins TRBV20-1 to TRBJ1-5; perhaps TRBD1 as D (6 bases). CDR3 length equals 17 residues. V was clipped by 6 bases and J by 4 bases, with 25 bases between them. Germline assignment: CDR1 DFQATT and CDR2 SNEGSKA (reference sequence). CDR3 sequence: CSATSGGGLFLNQPQHF. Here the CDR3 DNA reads TGCAGTGCCACCTCGGGCGGGGGCCTTTTCTTGAATCAGCCCCAGCATTTT.

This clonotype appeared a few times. The CDR3 nucleotides read TGCAGTGCTAAAAAGATAGGGGATTCACCCCTCCACTTT. It translates to CSAKKIGDSPLHF. This chain joins TRBV20-1 and TRBJ1-6, with TRBD1 as a possible D gene (5 bases). Between the trimmed V and J ends, which lost 4 bases and 8 bases, there was a span of 12 bases. The CDR3 has 13 residues. Per germline, CDR1 DFQATT and CDR2 SNEGSKA (reference sequence).

CDR3 protein: CASRSSPYEQYF. In DNA, the CDR3 is TGTGCCAGCAGGTCCAGTCCCTACGAGCAGTACTTC. This rearrangement joins TRBV28 to TRBJ2-7; D is unclear. V was cut by 6 bases and J by 2 bases, with 8 bases left in between. The CDR3 is made up of 12 amino acids. Germline loops: CDR1 MDHEN, CDR2 SYDVKM.

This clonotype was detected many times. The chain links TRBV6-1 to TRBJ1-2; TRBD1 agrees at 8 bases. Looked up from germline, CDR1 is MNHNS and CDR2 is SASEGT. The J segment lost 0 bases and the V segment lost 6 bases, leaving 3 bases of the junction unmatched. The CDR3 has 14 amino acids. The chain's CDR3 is CASSGTGANYGYTF. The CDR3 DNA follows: TGTGCCAGCAGCGGGACAGGCGCTAACTATGGCTACACCTTC.

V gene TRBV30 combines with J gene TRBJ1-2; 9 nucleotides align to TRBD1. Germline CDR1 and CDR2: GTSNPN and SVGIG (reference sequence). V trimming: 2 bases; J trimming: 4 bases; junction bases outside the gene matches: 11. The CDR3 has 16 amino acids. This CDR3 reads CAWSNSGTGFLYGYTF. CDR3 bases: TGTGCCTGGAGTAATTCCGGGACAGGGTTCCTCTATGGCTACACCTTC.

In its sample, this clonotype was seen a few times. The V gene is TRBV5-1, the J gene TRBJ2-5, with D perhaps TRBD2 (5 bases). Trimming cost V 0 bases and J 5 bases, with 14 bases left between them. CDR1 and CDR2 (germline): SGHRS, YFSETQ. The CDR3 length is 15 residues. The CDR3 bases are TGCGCCAGCAGCTTGGATGGACCGGGATGGGAGACCCAGTACTTC. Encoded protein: CASSLDGPGWETQYF. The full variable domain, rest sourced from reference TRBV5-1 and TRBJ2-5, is KAGVTQTPRYLIKTRGQQVTLSCSPISGHRSVSWYQQTPGQGLQFLFEYFSETQRNKGNFPGRFSGRQFSNSRSEMNVSTLELGDSALYLCASSLDGPGWETQYFGPGTRLLVL.

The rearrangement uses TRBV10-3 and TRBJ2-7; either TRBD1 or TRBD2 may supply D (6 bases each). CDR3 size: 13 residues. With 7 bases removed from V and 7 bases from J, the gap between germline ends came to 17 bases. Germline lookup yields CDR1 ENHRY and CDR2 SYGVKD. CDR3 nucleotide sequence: TGTGCCATCAAGGGCCCGGGGGCGCGGGAGCAGTACTTC. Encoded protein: CAIKGPGAREQYF.

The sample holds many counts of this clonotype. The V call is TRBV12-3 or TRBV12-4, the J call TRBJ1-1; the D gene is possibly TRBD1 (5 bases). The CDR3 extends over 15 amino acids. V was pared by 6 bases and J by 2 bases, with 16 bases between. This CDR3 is CASSLGGTANTEAFF. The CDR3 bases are TGTGCCAGCAGCTTGGGGGGTACAGCTAACACTGAAGCTTTCTTT.

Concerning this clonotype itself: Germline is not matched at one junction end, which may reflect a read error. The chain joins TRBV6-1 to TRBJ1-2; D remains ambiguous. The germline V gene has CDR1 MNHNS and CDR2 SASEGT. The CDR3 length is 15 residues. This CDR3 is CASSEGISPNYGYTF. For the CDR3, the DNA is TGTGCCAGCAGCGAAGGTATCAGTCCTAACTATGGCTACACCTTC.

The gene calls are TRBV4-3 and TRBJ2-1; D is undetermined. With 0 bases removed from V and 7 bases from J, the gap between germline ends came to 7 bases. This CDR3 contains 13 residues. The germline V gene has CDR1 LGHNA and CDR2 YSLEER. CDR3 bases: TGCGCCAGCAGCCAAGAATTGGGGAATGAGCAGTTCTTC. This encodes CASSQELGNEQFF.

CDR3 residues: CASSLTGGKSYEQYF. The CDR3 DNA reads as TGTGCCAGCAGTTTGACAGGGGGGAAGTCCTACGAGCAGTACTTC. The V and J genes are TRBV28 and TRBJ2-7; 9 nucleotides line up with TRBD1. The trim removed 3 bases at V and 1 base at J, leaving 4 bases unmatched. Germline loops: CDR1 MDHEN, CDR2 SYDVKM. The CDR3 runs 15 residues.

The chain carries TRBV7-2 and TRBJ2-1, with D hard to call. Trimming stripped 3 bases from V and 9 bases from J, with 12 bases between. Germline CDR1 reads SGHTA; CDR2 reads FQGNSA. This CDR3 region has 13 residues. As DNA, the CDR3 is TGTGCCAGCAGCTTCTGGGAAAACGGTGAGCAGTTCTTC. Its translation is CASSFWENGEQFF.

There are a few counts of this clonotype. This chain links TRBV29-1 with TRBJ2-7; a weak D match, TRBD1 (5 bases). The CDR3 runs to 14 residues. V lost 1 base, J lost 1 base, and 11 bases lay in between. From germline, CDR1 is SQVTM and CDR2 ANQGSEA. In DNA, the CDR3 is TGCAGCGTTGAAGGCAGGGCTGATTCCTACGAGCAGTACTTC. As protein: CSVEGRADSYEQYF.

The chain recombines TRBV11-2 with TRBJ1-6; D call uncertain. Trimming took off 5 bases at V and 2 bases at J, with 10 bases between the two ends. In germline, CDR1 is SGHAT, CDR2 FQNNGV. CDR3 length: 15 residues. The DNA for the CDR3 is TGTGCCAGCAGCACAGACCCCGCCTATAATTCACCCCTCCACTTT. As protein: CASSTDPAYNSPLHF.

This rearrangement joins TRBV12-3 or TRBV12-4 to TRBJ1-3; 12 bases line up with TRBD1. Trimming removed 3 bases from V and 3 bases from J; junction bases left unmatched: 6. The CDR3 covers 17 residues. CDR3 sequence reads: CASSLSRDRGLGNTIYF. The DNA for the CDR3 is TGTGCCAGCAGTTTGAGCCGGGACAGGGGGCTTGGAAACACCATATATTTT.

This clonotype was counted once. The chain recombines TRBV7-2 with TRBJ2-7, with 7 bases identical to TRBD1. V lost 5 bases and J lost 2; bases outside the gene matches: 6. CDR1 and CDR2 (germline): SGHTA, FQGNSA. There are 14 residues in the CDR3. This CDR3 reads CASSNRQGTYEQYF. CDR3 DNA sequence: TGTGCCAGCAGCAACCGACAGGGCACCTACGAGCAGTACTTC.

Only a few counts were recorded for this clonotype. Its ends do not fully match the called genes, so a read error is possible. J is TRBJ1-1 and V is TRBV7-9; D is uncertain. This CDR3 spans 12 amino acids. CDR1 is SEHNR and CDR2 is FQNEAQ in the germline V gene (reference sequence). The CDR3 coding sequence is TGTGCCAGCAGCTTAACACTGCCTGAGGCTTTCTTT. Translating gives CASSLTLPEAFF.

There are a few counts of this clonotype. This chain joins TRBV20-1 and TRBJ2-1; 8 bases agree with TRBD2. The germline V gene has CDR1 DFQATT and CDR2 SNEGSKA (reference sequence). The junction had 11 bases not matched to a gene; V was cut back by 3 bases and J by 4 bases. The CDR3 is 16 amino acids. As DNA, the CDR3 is TGCAGTGCTAGCATCTCAAAGGGGACTAGTTACAATGAGCAGTTCTTC. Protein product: CSASISKGTSYNEQFF.

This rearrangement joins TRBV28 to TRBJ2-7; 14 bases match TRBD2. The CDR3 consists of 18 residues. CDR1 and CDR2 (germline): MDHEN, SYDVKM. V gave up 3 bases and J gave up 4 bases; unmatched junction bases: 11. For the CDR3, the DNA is TGTGCCAGCAGTTTCCGACTAGCGGGAGGGCCATTGGGTTACGAGCAGTACTTC. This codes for CASSFRLAGGPLGYEQYF.

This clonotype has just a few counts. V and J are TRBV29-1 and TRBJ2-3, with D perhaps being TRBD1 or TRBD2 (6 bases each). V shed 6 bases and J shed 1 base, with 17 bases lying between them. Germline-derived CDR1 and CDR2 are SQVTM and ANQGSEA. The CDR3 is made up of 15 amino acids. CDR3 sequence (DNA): TGCAGCGTAATAGGGGGGTACGATGGCACAGATACGCAGTATTTT. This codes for CSVIGGYDGTDTQYF.

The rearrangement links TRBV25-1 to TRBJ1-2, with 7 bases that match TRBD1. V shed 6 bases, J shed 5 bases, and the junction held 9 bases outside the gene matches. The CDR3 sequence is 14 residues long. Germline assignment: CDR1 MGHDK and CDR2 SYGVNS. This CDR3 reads CASSGQVVGYGYTF. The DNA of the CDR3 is TGTGCCAGCAGCGGACAGGTCGTAGGATATGGCTACACCTTC.